One and the same sample provided the 8 T cell receptor beta chains below, sequenced in a study of shared clonotypes between healthy human individuals. Using immunoSEQ multiplex PCR, the repertoire was profiled, and TCRdb retains in-frame clones only, with some absent. The table lists about 490,000 clones, 76% of them singletons, with 10% to 15% in the top ten. The sample taken for sequencing was PBMCs. These receptors originate from a woman aged 40 to 50 in good health. Some clones in this sample may be carry-over from other donors' samples.

The chain combines TRBV6-1 with TRBJ2-1, with TRBD1 identical over 7 bases. Unmatched junction bases numbered 6, after V lost 1 base and J lost 6 bases. CDR1 is MNHNS and CDR2 is SASEGT in the germline V gene. The CDR3 is 15 residues long. Written as DNA, the CDR3 is TGTGCCAGCAGTGAAGGGACAGGAGTAATCAATGAGCAGTTCTTC. Amino acid sequence: CASSEGTGVINEQFF.

This clone was observed a handful of times. V usage is TRBV27 and J usage is TRBJ2-7, with D hard to call. With 5 bases removed from V and 0 bases from J, the gap between germline ends came to 8 bases. The CDR3 has 13 amino acids. From germline, CDR1 is MNHEY and CDR2 SMNVEV (reference sequence). DNA for the CDR3: TGTGCCAGCAGTCCACGCATCTCCTACGAGCAGTACTTC. Translation: CASSPRISYEQYF.

The rearrangement uses TRBV2 and TRBJ2-7; 16 bases map to TRBD2. The trim removed 1 base at V and 3 bases at J, leaving 12 bases unmatched. Per germline, CDR1 SNHLY and CDR2 FYNNEI. The CDR3 contains 20 residues. The CDR3, as DNA: TGTGCCAGCAGTGAAGGGACCCTGGGACTAGCGGGAGGGCAGAGCTACGAGCAGTACTTC. It translates to CASSEGTLGLAGGQSYEQYF.

V usage is TRBV7-9 and J usage is TRBJ2-1, with 10 bases aligning to TRBD2. V trimming: 5 bases; J trimming: 5 bases; junction bases outside the gene matches: 3. The CDR3 has 14 residues. Per germline, CDR1 SEHNR and CDR2 FQNEAQ (reference sequence). CDR3 sequence (DNA): TGTGCCAGCAGCCCCGGACTAGCGGACAATGAGCAGTTCTTC. This sequence encodes CASSPGLADNEQFF.

The chain carries TRBV18 and TRBJ2-5; TRBD2 matches 7 bases. The CDR3 sequence is 14 residues long. The V and J ends lost 2 bases and 4 bases, in that order; junction bases with no gene match: 4. Per the germline V gene, CDR1 is KGHSH and CDR2 is LQKENI. The CDR3 here is CASSPEGLPETQYF. CDR3 DNA: TGTGCCAGCTCACCAGAGGGACTACCAGAGACCCAGTACTTC.

V gene TRBV2 combines with J gene TRBJ1-1; 7 bases agree with TRBD1. The CDR3 contains 14 residues. With 4 bases clipped from V and 4 bases from J, the junction kept 6 bases outside the gene matches. The germline V gene has CDR1 SNHLY and CDR2 FYNNEI. The CDR3 protein is CASSVQGRITEAFF. The CDR3 nucleotides read TGTGCCAGCAGTGTACAGGGGAGAATCACTGAAGCTTTCTTT.

This clone was picked up many times. V gene TRBV6-4 combines with J gene TRBJ2-2; the D gene could be TRBD1 or TRBD2 (5 bases each). This CDR3 is built from 14 residues. The V gene lost 0 bases and the J gene lost 6 bases, with 8 bases spanning the gap. CDR1 is MRHNA, CDR2 SNTAGT, per germline. CDR3 nucleotides: TGTGCCAGCAGTGACTCTGGGACGCCCGGGGAGCTGTTTTTT. It yields the protein CASSDSGTPGELFF.

This chain joins TRBV7-9 and TRBJ2-3; 7 bases line up with TRBD1. This CDR3 has 16 residues. The V segment lost 6 bases and the J segment 4 bases; nucleotides outside the gene matches: 13. The V gene's germline CDR1 is SEHNR and CDR2 FQNEAQ (reference sequence). The CDR3: CASSLKGARWPDTQYF. The CDR3, as DNA: TGTGCCAGCAGTTTGAAGGGGGCTAGATGGCCAGATACGCAGTATTTT. Full variable domain (remainder filled in from reference TRBV7-9 and TRBJ2-3): DTGVSQNPRHKITKRGQNVTFRCDPISEHNRLYWYRQTLGQGPEFLTYFQNEAQLEKSRLLSDRFSAERPKGSFSTLEIQRTEQGDSAMYLCASSLKGARWPDTQYFGPGTRLTVL.